What follows describes a single T cell receptor (beta chain). The entry originates in a study of cytomegalovirus exposure and HLA in healthy donors. Researchers ran the PCR with 60 Vbeta and 13 Jbeta primers. Assay used: immunoSEQ multiplex PCR; TCRdb lists only in-frame clones, some missing. The profile shows roughly 190,000 clones, 75% to 85% of them singletons. Germline lookup yields CDR1 GTSNPN and CDR2 SVGIG (reference sequence). The CDR3 totals 14 residues. Trimming removed 2 bases from V and 4 bases from J, with 15 bases in between. The genes are TRBV30 and TRBJ2-7; weak D call: TRBD1 (8 bases). This TCR derives from a woman in her thirties in good health and CMV-seropositive. Specimen: PBMCs. This CDR3 is CAWSYGQGGYEQYF. The CDR3 bases are TGTGCCTGGAGTTATGGACAGGGAGGGTACGAGCAGTACTTC.